One and the same sample provided the 11 T cell receptor beta chains below, sequenced in a study of naive and memory T cell subsets. Noted treatment: skin biopsy from PPD injection site in Mantoux-positive individual. TCR cDNA received a 3' ligated oligonucleotide that carried a UMI. Four PCR rounds used nested alpha and beta constant region primers plus the SP2 primer. MiXCR, applied by TCRdb to the UMI-ligation and nested PCR reads, yields one record per CDR3 protein. The sample holds 25,000 to 35,000 distinct CDR3 sequences; about 6.9% are singletons and the top ten take over 3%. The starting material was skin, obtained from a tuberculin skin test site. Receptors originate from an adult in good health.

In this sample, this clonotype turned up many times. The chain carries TRBV5-1 and TRBJ1-1; D gene uncertain. Germline loops: CDR1 SGHRS, CDR2 YFSETQ. Trimming stripped 2 bases from V and 5 bases from J, with 10 bases between. This CDR3 has 13 amino acids. The CDR3 DNA is TGCGCCAGCAGCTTTCTCAGTTCTACTGAAGCTTTCTTT. Translated: CASSFLSSTEAFF.

As regards this clonotype: A read error may produce the germline difference seen at one junction end. The chain couples TRBV6-5 to TRBJ2-7; D not resolved. Germline V gene data show CDR1 as MNHEY and CDR2 as SVGAGI. The CDR3 runs 14 residues. The CDR3 loop reads CASSHSTVGGEQYF. CDR3 coding DNA: TGTGCCAGCAGTCACTCGACGGTGGGCGGCGAGCAGTACTTC.

The chain is built from TRBV7-2 and TRBJ2-1, with D hard to call. CDR3 size: 16 residues. CDR1 is SGHTA and CDR2 is FQGNSA in the germline V gene. Trimming cost V 1 base and J 1 base, with 11 bases left between them. CDR3: CASSLENWVSYNEQFF. The CDR3 region has the DNA TGTGCCAGCAGCTTAGAAAATTGGGTGTCCTACAATGAGCAGTTCTTC.

This clonotype appeared a few times. The V gene is TRBV6-1, the J gene TRBJ2-7; 7 bases align to TRBD1. The CDR3 is made up of 15 amino acids. The germline V gene has CDR1 MNHNS and CDR2 SASEGT. Trimming took 4 bases from V and 2 from J; bases not matched to a gene: 8. The CDR3 DNA sequence: TGTGCCAGCAGTGTCTTACCGGGACAGACCTACGAGCAGTACTTC. Its protein product is CASSVLPGQTYEQYF.

There are many counts of this clonotype. The chain links TRBV2 to TRBJ2-7, with D hard to call. Trimming took off 5 bases at V and 4 bases at J, with 15 bases between the two ends. Per germline, CDR1 SNHLY and CDR2 FYNNEI. This CDR3 comprises 14 residues. The chain's CDR3 is CASSYSNFPYEQYF. CDR3 bases: TGTGCCAGCAGTTACAGCAACTTCCCATACGAGCAGTACTTC. Combining the CDR3 with reference TRBV2 and TRBJ2-7 gives the whole variable domain EPEVTQTPSHQVTQMGQEVILRCVPISNHLYFYWYRQILGQKVEFLVSFYNNEISEKSEIFDDQFSVERPDGSNFTLKIRSTKLEDSAMYFCASSYSNFPYEQYFGPGTRLTVT.

Many counts were recorded for this clonotype. The rearrangement links TRBV5-1 to TRBJ2-1; 10 nucleotides match TRBD2. V shed 0 bases, J shed 4 bases, and the junction held 4 bases outside the gene matches. The germline V gene has CDR1 SGHRS and CDR2 YFSETQ. The CDR3 is 16 amino acids. The DNA of the CDR3 is TGCGCCAGCAGCTTGGTGCCTAGCGGGGGATACAATGAGCAGTTCTTC. This encodes CASSLVPSGGYNEQFF.

The chain carries TRBV7-2 and TRBJ2-2, with TRBD2 matching 8 bases. This CDR3 comprises 16 residues. Germline CDR1 and CDR2: SGHTA and FQGNSA. J lost 0 bases, V lost 1 base, and 1 base had no gene match. CDR3 region: CASSLVLAANTGELFF. DNA for the CDR3: TGTGCCAGCAGCTTAGTACTAGCGGCGAACACCGGGGAGCTGTTTTTT.

In this sample, this clonotype turned up many times. The chain is built from TRBV5-5 and TRBJ1-2; possible D gene TRBD1, 5 bases. The CDR3 totals 14 residues. CDR1 is SGHKS, CDR2 YYEKEE, per germline (reference sequence). V lost 4 bases to trimming and J lost 6 bases, with 16 bases between them. The CDR3 loop is CASSRTARDDGYTF. CDR3 in DNA: TGTGCCAGCAGCCGGACGGCCAGGGATGATGGCTACACCTTC.

The gene calls are TRBV2 and TRBJ1-2, with D unclear. The V and J ends lost 5 bases and 10 bases respectively, with 11 bases between them. Germline V gene sequence: CDR1 SNHLY, CDR2 FYNNEI. The CDR3 has 11 amino acids. The CDR3 DNA follows: TGTGCCAGCAGTAGGGCCGGACCCTACACCTTC. Protein: CASSRAGPYTF.

This clonotype was observed many times. The genes are TRBV20-1 and TRBJ2-3; D is possibly TRBD2 (6 bases). The CDR3 runs to 13 residues. Germline loops: CDR1 DFQATT, CDR2 SNEGSKA (reference sequence). V was shortened by 6 bases and J by 6 bases, with 16 bases between the two germline ends. The chain's CDR3 is CSARDLGRDTQYF. In nucleotides, the CDR3 is TGCAGTGCACGGGACTTGGGACGGGATACGCAGTATTTT.

This clonotype was counted ten times or more. V and J are TRBV3-1 and TRBJ2-7, with 7 bases lining up with TRBD2. Germline loops: CDR1 LGHDT, CDR2 YNNKEL (reference sequence). This CDR3 spans 14 amino acids. V trimming: 0 bases; J trimming: 4 bases; junction bases outside the gene matches: 3. CDR3 in DNA: TGTGCCAGCAGCCAAGATCCCGGGGGGTACGAGCAGTACTTC. The encoded protein is CASSQDPGGYEQYF.